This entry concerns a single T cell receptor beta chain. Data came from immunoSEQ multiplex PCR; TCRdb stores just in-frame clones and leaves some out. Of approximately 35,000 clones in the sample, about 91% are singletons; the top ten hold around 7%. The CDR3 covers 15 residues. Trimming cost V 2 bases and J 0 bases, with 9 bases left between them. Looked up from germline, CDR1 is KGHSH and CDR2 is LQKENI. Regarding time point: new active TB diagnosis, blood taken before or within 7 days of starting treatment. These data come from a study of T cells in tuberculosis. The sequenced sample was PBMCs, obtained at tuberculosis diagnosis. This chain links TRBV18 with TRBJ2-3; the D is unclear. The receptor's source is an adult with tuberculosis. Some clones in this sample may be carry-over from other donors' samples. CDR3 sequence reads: CASSPSRSSTDTQYF. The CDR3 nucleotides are TGTGCCAGCTCACCATCCAGGTCTAGCACAGATACGCAGTATTTT.